This T cell receptor beta chain was recorded in a study of blood T cell repertoires in COVID-19. Turning to the study itself: From the United States, Italy and Spain came samples of acute and convalescent COVID-19. PBMCs, B-cell-depleted T cells, or T cells were the source of the cDNA or gDNA that made up the material.

The table came from immunoSEQ multiplex PCR; TCRdb's copy has only in-frame clones and leaves some out. Among around 500,000 clones listed, 88% were seen once. CDR3 length equals 15 residues. V dropped 3 bases and J dropped 7; count of bases not matched to a gene: 9. CDR1 is SGDLS, CDR2 YYNGEE, per germline. The clonotype comes from a woman aged 40 to 50 who had recovered from COVID-19. The sample consisted of PBMCs or T cells enriched from blood (not recorded which). The V gene is TRBV9, the J gene TRBJ1-2, with 10 bases matching TRBD1. This CDR3 reads CASSAPGQGLGGYTF. CDR3 DNA sequence: TGTGCCAGCAGCGCTCCGGGACAGGGGTTGGGTGGCTACACCTTC.